Listed here is a single TCR beta chain. Per the original data handling: Estimation of nucleated cell counts relied on the amplification of reference gene primers. Assay used: immunoSEQ multiplex PCR; TCRdb lists only in-frame clones, some missing. V, J and clone size are those of that table, while D and trimming were read from the DNA. There are 120,000 or so clones in the sample; roughly 88% occur only once, and roughly 1.2% lies in the top ten. This record belongs to a study of blood T cell repertoires in COVID-19. Trimming removed 7 bases at V and 7 bases at J, with 16 bases between. This CDR3 is 13 amino acids long.

This sequence was found in a woman aged 80 or over with acute or convalescent COVID-19. The chain links TRBV12-3 or TRBV12-4 to TRBJ1-2; D remains unclear. The sample consisted of peripheral blood. CDR3 bases: TGTGCCAGCACACCGAGGCCTAAAGGTGGCTACACCTTC. Translation: CASTPRPKGGYTF.